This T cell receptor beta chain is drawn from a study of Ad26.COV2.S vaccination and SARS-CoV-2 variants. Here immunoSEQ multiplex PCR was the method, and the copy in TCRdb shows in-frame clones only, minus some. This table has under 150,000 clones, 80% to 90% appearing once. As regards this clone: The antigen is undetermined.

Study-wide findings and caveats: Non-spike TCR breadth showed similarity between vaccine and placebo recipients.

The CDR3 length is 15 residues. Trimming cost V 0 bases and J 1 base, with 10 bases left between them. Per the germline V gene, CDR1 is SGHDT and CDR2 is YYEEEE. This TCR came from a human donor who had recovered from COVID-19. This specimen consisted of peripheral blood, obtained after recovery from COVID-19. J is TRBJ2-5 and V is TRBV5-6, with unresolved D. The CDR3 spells CASSLDSEFQETQYF. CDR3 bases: TGTGCCAGCAGCTTGGATTCTGAGTTCCAAGAGACCCAGTACTTC.